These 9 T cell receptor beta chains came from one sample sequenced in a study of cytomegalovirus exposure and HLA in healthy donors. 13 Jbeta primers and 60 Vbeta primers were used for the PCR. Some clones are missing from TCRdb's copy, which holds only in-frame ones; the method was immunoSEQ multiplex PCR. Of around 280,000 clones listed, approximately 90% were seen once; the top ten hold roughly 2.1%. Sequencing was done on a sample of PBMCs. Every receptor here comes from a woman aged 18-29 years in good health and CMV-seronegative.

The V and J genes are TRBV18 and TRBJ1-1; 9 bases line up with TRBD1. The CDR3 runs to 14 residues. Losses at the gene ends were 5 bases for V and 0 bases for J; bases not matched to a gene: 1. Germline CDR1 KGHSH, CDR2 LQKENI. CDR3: CASSRDRVNTEAFF. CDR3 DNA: TGTGCCAGCTCAAGGGACAGGGTGAACACTGAAGCTTTCTTT.

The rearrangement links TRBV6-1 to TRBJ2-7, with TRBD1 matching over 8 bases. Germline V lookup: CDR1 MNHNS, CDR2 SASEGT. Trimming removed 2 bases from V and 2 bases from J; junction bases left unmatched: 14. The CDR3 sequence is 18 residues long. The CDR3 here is CASSEYQSGTGETYEQYF. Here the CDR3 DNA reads TGTGCCAGCAGTGAATACCAGTCTGGGACAGGTGAGACCTACGAGCAGTACTTC.

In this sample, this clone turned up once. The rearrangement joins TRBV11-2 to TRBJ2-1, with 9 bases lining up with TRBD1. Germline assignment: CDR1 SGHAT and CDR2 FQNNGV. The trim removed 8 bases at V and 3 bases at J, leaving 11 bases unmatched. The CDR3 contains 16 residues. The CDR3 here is CASSITGGKIYNEQFF. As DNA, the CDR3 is TGTGCCAGCTCTATCACAGGGGGCAAAATCTACAATGAGCAGTTCTTC.

The CDR3 loop reads CSASSTEQFF. The CDR3 coding sequence is TGCAGTGCTTCTAGCACTGAGCAGTTCTTC. The chain combines TRBV20-1 with TRBJ2-1, with D perhaps TRBD2 (5 bases). Germline lookup yields CDR1 DFQATT and CDR2 SNEGSKA (reference sequence). The CDR3 loop spans 10 amino acids. V was clipped by 5 bases and J by 9 bases, with 8 bases between them.

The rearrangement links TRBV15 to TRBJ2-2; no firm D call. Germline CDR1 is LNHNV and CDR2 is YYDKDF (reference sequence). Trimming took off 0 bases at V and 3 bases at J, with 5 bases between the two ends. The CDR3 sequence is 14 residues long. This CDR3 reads CATSRDRDTGELFF. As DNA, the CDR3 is TGTGCCACCAGCAGAGATCGGGACACCGGGGAGCTGTTTTTT. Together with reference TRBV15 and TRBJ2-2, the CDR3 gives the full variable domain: DAMVIQNPRYQVTQFGKPVTLSCSQTLNHNVMYWYQQKSSQAPKLLFHYYDKDFNNEADTPDNFQSRRPNTSFCFLDIRSPGLGDTAMYLCATSRDRDTGELFFGEGSRLTVL.

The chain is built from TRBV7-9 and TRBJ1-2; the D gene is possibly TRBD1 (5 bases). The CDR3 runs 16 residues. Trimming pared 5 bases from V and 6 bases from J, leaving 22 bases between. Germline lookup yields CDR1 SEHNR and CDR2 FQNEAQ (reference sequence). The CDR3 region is CASSVGISDIVNGYTF. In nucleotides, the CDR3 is TGTGCCAGCAGCGTCGGCATATCGGACATTGTCAATGGCTACACCTTC.

CDR3: CATSRGTSGGVGYNEQFF. The CDR3 nucleotides are TGTGCCACCAGCAGAGGGACTAGCGGGGGGGTAGGTTACAATGAGCAGTTCTTC. This chain links TRBV15 with TRBJ2-1, with 15 bases lining up with TRBD2. CDR1 and CDR2 (germline): LNHNV, YYDKDF (reference sequence). V lost 1 base, J lost 4 bases, and 5 bases stayed unmatched. The CDR3 runs 18 residues.

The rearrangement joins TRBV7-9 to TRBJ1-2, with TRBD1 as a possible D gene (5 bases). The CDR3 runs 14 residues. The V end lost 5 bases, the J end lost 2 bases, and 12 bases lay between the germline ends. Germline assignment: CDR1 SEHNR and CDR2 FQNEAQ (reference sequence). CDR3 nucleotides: TGTGCCAGCAGCGCGCGACAGAGGAACTATGGCTACACCTTC. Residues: CASSARQRNYGYTF.

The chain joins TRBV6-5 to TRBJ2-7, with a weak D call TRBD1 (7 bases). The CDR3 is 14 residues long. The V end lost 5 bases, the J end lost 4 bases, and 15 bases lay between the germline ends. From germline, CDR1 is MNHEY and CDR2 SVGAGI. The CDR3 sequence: CASSEDRAGYEQYF. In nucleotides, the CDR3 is TGTGCCAGCAGTGAAGACAGGGCGGGGTACGAGCAGTACTTC.